A selection of T cell receptor beta chains follows, all from one sample in a study of shared clonotypes between healthy human individuals. The repertoire was sequenced with immunoSEQ multiplex PCR; TCRdb's copy has only in-frame clones and lacks some. The sample has 110,000 or so clones; under 70% are singletons. The material sequenced was memory CD8+ T cells sorted from blood. The origin of the receptors is a young woman in good health. CDR3s include the opening cysteine and the closing phenylalanine or tryptophan. Each record gives: J gene, V gene, clone size, D gene, CDR3 DNA, CDR3 protein. A D gene is named only where the DNA matches it firmly. A row's size may be missing; if present it is once, few, many or a size class.

TRBJ2-5 TRBV5-1 . TRBD2 TGCGCCAGCAGCTTGGCCGGTGGCGGGGGTGGTGCAGAGACCCAGTACTTC CASSLAGGGGGAETQYF
TRBJ2-5 TRBV29-1 . . TGCAGCGTTGGGGTGGAGGACCAGTACTTC CSVGVEDQYF
TRBJ2-7 TRBV13 . . TGTGCCAGCAAGGGGCAAGCGAAGTACGAGCAGTACTTC CASKGQAKYEQYF
TRBJ2-1 TRBV9 . TRBD2 TGTGCCAGCAGCGTAGACGGGAGGATGAGCAATGAGCAGTTCTTC CASSVDGRMSNEQFF
TRBJ2-5 TRBV5-4 . TRBD2 TGTGCCAGCAGCTTAGGCGGGCTAGCGGGAGGAGAGACCCAGTACTTC CASSLGGLAGGETQYF
TRBJ2-7 TRBV19 . . TGTGCCAGTAGTATAACTTGGGGGCCCTACGAGCAGTACTTC CASSITWGPYEQYF
TRBJ2-7 TRBV6-6 . . TGTGCCAGCAGTCTGGGGACGGACGAGCAGTACTTC CASSLGTDEQYF
TRBJ2-7 TRBV2 few TRBD1 TGTGCCAGCAGGTCCAGGGGGCTCTACGAGCAGTACTTC CASRSRGLYEQYF
TRBJ2-7 TRBV4-1 . . TGCGCCAGCAGCCAAGGGGCATGGGGCGACTCCTACGAGCAGTACTTC CASSQGAWGDSYEQYF
TRBJ2-3 TRBV4-2 few TRBD2 TGTGCCAGCAGCCCTAGCGGGGCTAACACAGATACGCAGTATTTT CASSPSGANTDTQYF
TRBJ1-5 TRBV28 . TRBD1 TGTGCCAGCACCCTCAGGGGACAGGGCCGCAATCAGCCCCAGCATTTT CASTLRGQGRNQPQHF
TRBJ2-7 TRBV10-1 once TRBD2 TGCGCCAGCAGTGATGGGGGACTAGGAAGGGAGCAGTACTTC CASSDGGLGREQYF
TRBJ1-5 TRBV6-1 . . TGTGCCAGCAGTAGGGACACGTTTAGCAATCAGCCCCAGCATTTT CASSRDTFSNQPQHF
TRBJ2-7 TRBV5-8 . TRBD1 TGTGCCAGCAGCTGGGGACAGGGTACCTACGAGCAGTACTTC CASSWGQGTYEQYF
TRBJ1-1 TRBV15 . . TGTGCCACCAGCAGAGATAGTGGCAGGGGGAACACTGAAGCTTTCTTT CATSRDSGRGNTEAFF
TRBJ1-3 TRBV9 . . TGTGCCAGCAGCGTAGAGAAAGGACCGTTCTCTGGAAACACCATATATTTT CASSVEKGPFSGNTIYF
TRBJ2-1 TRBV29-1 . . TGCAGCGTTAAGGTGCGGGATGAGCAGTTCTTC CSVKVRDEQFF
TRBJ2-1 TRBV7-9 . . TGTGCCAGCAGCCCAGGGTATAATAGTGAGCAGTTCTTC CASSPGYNSEQFF
TRBJ2-5 TRBV4-1 few . TGCGCCAGCAGGGGGCTGGGGCGTCACCCACAAGAGACCCAGTACTTC CASRGLGRHPQETQYF
TRBJ1-4 TRBV28 . . TGTGCCAGCCGGGACAATGGTTTAACAACTAATGAAAAACTGTTTTTT CASRDNGLTTNEKLFF
TRBJ2-7 TRBV7-9 . . TGTGCCAGCAGCTTAGTATCGGGGCGGGACGAGCAGTACTTC CASSLVSGRDEQYF
TRBJ2-5 TRBV19 . . TGTGCCAGTAGTATGGGGGATCGGTACTTC CASSMGDRYF
TRBJ2-1 TRBV6-1 once TRBD2 TGTGCCAGCAGTGAAGCGCACGGACTAGCGGGAGCGTACAATGAGCAGTTCTTC CASSEAHGLAGAYNEQFF
TRBJ2-1 TRBV19 few . TGTGCCAGTACCCCGGACGGTGGTCTCACCATCAATGAGCAGTTCTTC CASTPDGGLTINEQFF
TRBJ2-7 TRBV9 few TRBD1 TGTGCCAGCAGCGTAGGGGCCGGGACAGGGGGATCCTACGAGCAGTACTTC CASSVGAGTGGSYEQYF
TRBJ1-5 TRBV27 . . TGTGCCAGCAGGCCCGGGGCTCTGGGGCCCCAGCATTTT CASRPGALGPQHF
TRBJ2-7 TRBV5-5 . . TGTGCCAGCAGCTTGGAGGGAGGTAGCTACGAGCAGTACTTC CASSLEGGSYEQYF
TRBJ1-4 TRBV29-1 . TRBD1 TGCAGCGCCGGGGACAGCCCGGTGAAACTGTTTTTT CSAGDSPVKLFF
TRBJ2-7 TRBV4-1 . . TGCGCCAGCAGCCAAGATGGAAATATCAGGTCCTACGAGCAGTACTTC CASSQDGNIRSYEQYF
TRBJ2-1 TRBV6-1 . TRBD2 TGTGCCAGCAGTAGGACTAGCGGGAGCAGTAATGAGCAGTTCTTC CASSRTSGSSNEQFF
TRBJ1-1 TRBV6-1 . . TGTGCCAGCAGTGATATCATCGGCGAAGCTTTCTTT CASSDIIGEAFF
TRBJ2-7 TRBV5-1 . . TGCGCCAGCAGCCCGAGAGCGGTAACGGCCTACGAGCAGTACTTC CASSPRAVTAYEQYF
TRBJ1-3 TRBV7-2 . TRBD1 TGTGCCAGCAGCTTAGTCCCTGCAGGGGGCCCTGGAAACACCATATATTTT CASSLVPAGGPGNTIYF
TRBJ2-7 TRBV5-4 few TRBD2 TGTGCCAGCAGCGCGGGAGGGAATTCCTACGAGCAGTACTTC CASSAGGNSYEQYF
TRBJ2-3 TRBV11-3 many . TGTGCCAGCAGCTTAGGTGAAGGGACCACAGATACGCAGTATTTT CASSLGEGTTDTQYF
TRBJ2-1 TRBV27 few TRBD2 TGTGCCAGCAGTCGGACTAGCGATGAGCAGTTCTTC CASSRTSDEQFF
TRBJ2-3 TRBV5-1 . TRBD2 TGCGCCAGCAGCTTGGGGGTAGCGGGCAGCACAGATACGCAGTATTTT CASSLGVAGSTDTQYF
TRBJ2-7 TRBV18 . . TGTGCCAGCTCACCAACCCAACAGCACTCCTACGAGCAGTACTTC CASSPTQQHSYEQYF